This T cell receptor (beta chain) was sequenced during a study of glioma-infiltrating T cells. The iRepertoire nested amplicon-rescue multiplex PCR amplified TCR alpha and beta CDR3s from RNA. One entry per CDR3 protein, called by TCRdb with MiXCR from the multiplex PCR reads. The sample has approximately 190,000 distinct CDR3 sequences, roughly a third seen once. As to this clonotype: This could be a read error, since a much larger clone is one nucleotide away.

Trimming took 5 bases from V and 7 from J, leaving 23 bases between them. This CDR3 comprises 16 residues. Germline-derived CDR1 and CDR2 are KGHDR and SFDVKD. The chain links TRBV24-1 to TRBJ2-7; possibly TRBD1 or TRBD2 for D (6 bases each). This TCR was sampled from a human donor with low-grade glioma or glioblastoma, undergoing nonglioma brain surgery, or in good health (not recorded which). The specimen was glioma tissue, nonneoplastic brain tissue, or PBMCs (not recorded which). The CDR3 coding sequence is TGTGCCACCAGTGCTGCAAGGGGGACTTTCTACAATGAGCAGTACTTC. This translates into CATSAARGTFYNEQYF.